This T cell receptor (beta chain) comes out of a study of blood T cell repertoires in COVID-19. The V end was cut by 0 bases, the J end by 10 bases, with 13 bases between. The V gene's germline CDR1 is LGHNA and CDR2 YNFKEQ. The CDR3 sequence is 15 residues long. Here immunoSEQ multiplex PCR was the method, and the copy in TCRdb shows in-frame clones only, minus some. The sample holds 240,000 or so clones; about 68% are singletons and the top ten take about 3.5%. Sequences were obtained from peripheral blood. The J gene is TRBJ1-6, the V gene TRBV4-2; maybe TRBD1 (5 bases). The TCR comes from a woman aged 80 or older with acute or convalescent COVID-19. For the CDR3, the DNA is TGTGCCAGCAGCCAAGATCTGAGCAGGGCCTCACCCCTCCACTTT. Translation gives CASSQDLSRASPLHF.